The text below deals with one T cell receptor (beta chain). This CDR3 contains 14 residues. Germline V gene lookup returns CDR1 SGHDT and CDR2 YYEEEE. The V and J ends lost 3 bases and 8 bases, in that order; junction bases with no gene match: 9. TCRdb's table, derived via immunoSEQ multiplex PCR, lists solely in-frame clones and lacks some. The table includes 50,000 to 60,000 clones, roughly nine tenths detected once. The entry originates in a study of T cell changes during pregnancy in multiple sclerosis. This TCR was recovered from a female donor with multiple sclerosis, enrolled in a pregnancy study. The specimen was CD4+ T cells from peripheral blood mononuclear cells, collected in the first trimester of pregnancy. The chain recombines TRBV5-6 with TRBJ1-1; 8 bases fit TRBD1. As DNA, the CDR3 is TGTGCCAGCAGCTCCTCCGGACAGGGCCCCGAAGCTTTCTTT. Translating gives CASSSSGQGPEAFF.